The 19 T cell receptor beta chains listed next were all sequenced from one sample in a study of cytomegalovirus exposure and HLA in healthy donors. PCR used 60 Vbeta primers and 13 Jbeta primers. Measured with immunoSEQ multiplex PCR; TCRdb has only the in-frame clones, and not every one. This table lists some 160,000 clones. The sequenced material came from PBMCs. These receptors originate from a man between 25 and 39 years old in good health and CMV-seronegative.

The chain couples TRBV6-5 to TRBJ1-1; TRBD1 matches at 10 bases. This CDR3 comprises 15 residues. Losses at the gene ends were 2 bases for V and 4 bases for J; bases not matched to a gene: 4. Germline-derived CDR1 and CDR2 are MNHEY and SVGAGI. CDR3 region: CASSYRGQGGTEAFF. Here the CDR3 DNA reads TGTGCCAGCAGTTACCGTGGACAGGGGGGCACTGAAGCTTTCTTT.

This chain links TRBV2 with TRBJ1-1; perhaps TRBD1 as D (6 bases). Deletions cut 10 bases from V and 7 bases from J, with 13 bases between. CDR3 size: 11 residues. Germline-derived CDR1 and CDR2 are SNHLY and FYNNEI. CDR3: CATNGGYEAFF. The CDR3 nucleotides are TGTGCCACCAATGGGGGCTATGAAGCTTTCTTT.

V is TRBV28 and J is TRBJ1-2; 11 positions agree with TRBD1. V lost 5 bases to trimming and J lost 4 bases; unmatched junction nucleotides: 6. The germline CDR1 and CDR2 sequences are MDHEN and SYDVKM. The CDR3 covers 15 residues. The CDR3 region has the DNA TGTGCCAGCAGTCCCGGGACAGGGGGGATCTATGGCTACACCTTC. Translated: CASSPGTGGIYGYTF.

This chain joins TRBV9 and TRBJ1-1; the D gene is possibly TRBD1 (6 bases). Trimming shortened V by 1 base and J by 0 bases, and 10 bases separated the two germline ends. Germline V gene data show CDR1 as SGDLS and CDR2 as YYNGEE. The CDR3 runs to 15 residues. CDR3 residues: CASSVQGSLNTEAFF. CDR3 DNA: TGTGCCAGCAGCGTACAGGGGAGTCTGAACACTGAAGCTTTCTTT.

This chain uses TRBV19 with TRBJ2-6, with 10 bases aligning to TRBD1. This CDR3 has 15 amino acids. Germline V gene lookup returns CDR1 LNHDA and CDR2 SQIVND (reference sequence). Trimming took 6 bases from V and 2 from J; bases not matched to a gene: 1. The CDR3 protein is CASRDRGTGANVLTF. The CDR3, as DNA: TGTGCCAGTAGGGACAGGGGGACTGGGGCCAACGTCCTGACTTTC.

This chain uses TRBV10-3 with TRBJ1-1; 7 bases agree with TRBD1. Germline CDR1 is ENHRY and CDR2 is SYGVKD. V trimming: 3 bases; J trimming: 1 base; junction bases outside the gene matches: 14. The CDR3 consists of 18 residues. This CDR3 reads CAISDGLGVQGKNTEAFF. CDR3 nucleotide sequence: TGTGCCATCAGTGACGGGTTGGGGGTACAGGGGAAGAACACTGAAGCTTTCTTT.

The rearrangement links TRBV19 to TRBJ1-2, with D possibly matching TRBD1 (6 bases). The V end lost 3 bases, the J end lost 4 bases, and 15 bases lay between the germline ends. CDR3 length: 15 amino acids. CDR1 and CDR2 from the germline V gene are LNHDA and SQIVND (reference sequence). The CDR3 loop is CASSIGPGALYGYTF. The CDR3 coding sequence is TGTGCCAGTAGTATTGGGCCAGGGGCTCTCTATGGCTACACCTTC.

CDR3 sequence (DNA): TGTGCCAGCAGCTTCACTGACTATGGCTACACCTTC. It is translated as CASSFTDYGYTF. This chain uses TRBV7-9 with TRBJ1-2; D unresolved. Germline V gene lookup returns CDR1 SEHNR and CDR2 FQNEAQ (reference sequence). Between the trimmed V and J ends, which lost 3 bases and 3 bases, there was a span of 5 bases. The CDR3 consists of 12 residues.

The chain links TRBV28 to TRBJ1-3, with D possibly TRBD1 on 5 matching bases. The CDR3 totals 16 residues. Germline lookup yields CDR1 MDHEN and CDR2 SYDVKM. V was clipped by 4 bases and J by 0 bases, with 13 bases between them. DNA for the CDR3: TGTGCCAGCAGTTCCGGACAAGCCGTCTCTGGAAACACCATATATTTT. Protein product: CASSSGQAVSGNTIYF.

Concerning this clone: The same CDR3 also results from other DNA sequences found in this sample. The chain employs TRBV7-3 and TRBJ1-1; 8 nucleotides match TRBD1. CDR3 size: 13 residues. Germline CDR1 reads SGHTA; CDR2 reads FQGTGA. Losses at the gene ends were 5 bases for V and 3 bases for J; bases not matched to a gene: 2. The CDR3 region has the DNA TGTGCCAGCAGCAAACAGGGGGACACTGAAGCTTTCTTT. Translating gives CASSKQGDTEAFF.

The chain links TRBV29-1 to TRBJ1-1, with D hard to call. The CDR3 consists of 11 residues. The germline gives CDR1 SQVTM, CDR2 ANQGSEA. The V and J ends lost 4 bases and 8 bases respectively, with 11 bases between them. The CDR3 DNA reads as TGCAGCGTTGTGGAGGTGGCAGAAGCTTTCTTT. Translating it yields CSVVEVAEAFF.

The V call is TRBV5-1, the J call TRBJ1-4; 8 bases fit TRBD1. The CDR3 runs 14 residues. The germline CDR1 and CDR2 sequences are SGHRS and YFSETQ. J gave up 7 bases and V 5 bases, and 7 bases lay outside the gene matches. CDR3 sequence (DNA): TGCGCCAGCAGGCCACAGGGGGTCAGTGAAAAACTGTTTTTT. It is translated as CASRPQGVSEKLFF.

This sequence joins TRBV7-3 and TRBJ2-7; a possible D gene is TRBD2 (6 bases). The CDR3 consists of 15 residues. The V gene lost 2 bases and the J gene lost 7 bases, with 18 bases spanning the gap. Germline-derived CDR1 and CDR2 are SGHTA and FQGTGA. Written as DNA, the CDR3 is TGTGCCAGCAGCTTAGGTGGTTTAGCGGCGGGGGAGCAGTACTTC. Amino acids: CASSLGGLAAGEQYF.

The genes are TRBV29-1 and TRBJ1-5; perhaps TRBD1 as D (5 bases). V shed 8 bases and J shed 4 bases, with 15 bases lying between them. The CDR3 spans 13 residues. The V gene's germline CDR1 is SQVTM and CDR2 ANQGSEA. The CDR3 nucleotides read TGCAGCCTTCTCGCGGGGCTGAATCAGCCCCAGCATTTT. This translates into CSLLAGLNQPQHF.

The chain employs TRBV30 and TRBJ1-6, with 9 bases identical to TRBD1. V lost 1 base to trimming and J lost 10 bases; unmatched junction nucleotides: 5. Germline loops: CDR1 GTSNPN, CDR2 SVGIG (reference sequence). The CDR3 consists of 14 residues. CDR3 in amino acids: CAWSEGTGRSPLHF. Here the CDR3 DNA reads TGTGCCTGGAGTGAGGGGACAGGGCGCTCACCCCTCCACTTT.

The chain carries TRBV15 and TRBJ2-5; the match to TRBD1 covers 8 bases. The CDR3 extends over 15 amino acids. The germline gives CDR1 LNHNV, CDR2 YYDKDF (reference sequence). V shed 1 base and J 4 bases; nucleotides not matched to a gene: 5. The CDR3 sequence is CATSRGQGKPETQYF. The CDR3 region has the DNA TGTGCCACCAGCAGAGGACAGGGGAAGCCAGAGACCCAGTACTTC.

V gene TRBV18 combines with J gene TRBJ1-4, with 7 bases fitting TRBD1. The CDR3 is made up of 15 amino acids. Trimming removed 3 bases from V and 0 bases from J; junction bases left unmatched: 1. Germline V gene lookup returns CDR1 KGHSH and CDR2 LQKENI. Here the CDR3 reads CASSPQGATNEKLFF. In nucleotides, the CDR3 is TGTGCCAGCTCACCTCAGGGGGCAACTAATGAAAAACTGTTTTTT.

The rearrangement uses TRBV10-2 and TRBJ1-2; the D gene is possibly TRBD1 (6 bases). This CDR3 region has 14 residues. Trimming left V 5 bases short and J 8 bases short, with 18 bases between. Germline V gene lookup returns CDR1 WSHSY and CDR2 SAAADI. CDR3 protein: CASSRGTGTEGYTF. The CDR3 DNA reads TGCGCCAGCAGTCGGGGAACAGGGACGGAAGGCTACACCTTC.

In the case of this clone: This same CDR3 is encoded by further DNA sequences in the sample. J is TRBJ1-6 and V is TRBV6-5; D gene uncertain. Trimming cost V 5 bases and J 9 bases, with 14 bases left between them. Germline V gene data show CDR1 as MNHEY and CDR2 as SVGAGI. The CDR3 runs to 14 residues. CDR3 residues: CASSQTSTASPLHF. The CDR3 coding sequence is TGTGCCAGCAGTCAAACCTCCACAGCTTCACCCCTCCACTTT.